This TCR beta chain derives from a study of blood T cells in healthy people across ages. The second PCR ran about 6 to 11 cycles with a sample-barcoded 5' primer and J-beta primers. Using its own MiXCR run on the 5' RACE reads, TCRdb lists one record per CDR3 protein. Of about 280,000 distinct CDR3 sequences in the sample, 25% to 30% were seen once. Germline V CDR1 and CDR2: SGHAT, FQNNGV. V dropped 2 bases and J dropped 0 bases, with 7 bases sitting between them. CDR3 length: 15 residues. This clonotype was picked up a small number of times. The chain is built from TRBV11-2 and TRBJ2-2; D not resolved. Sequencing was performed on blood. The receptor's source is a woman in her 70s in good health. CDR3 bases: TGTGCCAGCAGCTTACTTCGGACGAACACCGGGGAGCTGTTTTTT. Translating gives CASSLLRTNTGELFF.